This TCR beta chain comes out of a study of immune evolution from preneoplasia to lung adenocarcinoma. About this clone itself: Its antigen is not identified.

Assay: immunoSEQ multiplex PCR; the TCRdb copy retains only in-frame clones and omits some. The sample holds 6,500 to 8,500 clones, about four fifths seen once. Between about 2014 and 2018, patients underwent resection in Japan or China. Whole-study findings and limits: Top clone share appeared to fall from AAH through AIS, MIA, adenocarcinoma.

Sequenced sample: FFPE adjacent normal lung tissue. This receptor was identified in a person aged 55-80 years with lung adenocarcinoma.

This CDR3 is CSVEDRGTGELFF. CDR3 DNA sequence: TGCAGCGTTGAGGATAGGGGCACCGGGGAGCTGTTTTTT. The rearrangement uses TRBV29-1 and TRBJ2-2, with D perhaps TRBD1 (5 bases). This CDR3 has 13 amino acids. The V gene lost 3 bases and the J gene lost 4 bases, with 9 bases spanning the gap. CDR1 and CDR2 from the germline V gene are SQVTM and ANQGSEA.